This T cell receptor beta chain came from a study of shared clonotypes between healthy human individuals. Overall study: Every donor yielded three CD4 naive, three CD4 memory, two CD8 naive and one CD8 memory plate.

The naive CD8 population came from CD45RO-negative cells selected for CCR7, without terminally differentiated effector memory CD45RA+ cells. TCRdb's table, derived via immunoSEQ multiplex PCR, lists solely in-frame clones and lacks some. The sample records around 2.1 million clones, just over 90% being singletons. Regarding the study as a whole: Donor scarcity curtailed the genetic and exposure-history diversity represented herein. Clonotypes which were not shared had lower generation probabilities than clonotypes that all four donors shared.

The CDR3 extends over 14 amino acids. With 3 bases removed from V and 4 bases from J, the gap between germline ends came to 12 bases. Per germline, CDR1 MNHEY and CDR2 SMNVEV (reference sequence). Comment on this clone: The antigen remains unidentified.

The origin of this receptor is a man aged 18 to 35 in good health. Some clones in this sample may be carry-over from other donors' samples. Source material: naive CD8+ T cells from PBMCs. The chain has TRBV27 and TRBJ1-2, with TRBD1 as a possible D gene (6 bases). The CDR3 nucleotides are TGTGCCAGCAGTTTCTACAGGGTTGGCTATGGCTACACCTTC. Amino acid sequence: CASSFYRVGYGYTF.